The 23 T cell receptor beta chains presented below share a single source sample, sequenced in a study of blood T cell repertoires in COVID-19. Using immunoSEQ multiplex PCR, the repertoire was profiled, and TCRdb retains in-frame clones only, with some absent. Altogether some 93,000 clones are present, about 80% being singletons, with the ten largest covering 10%. Sequenced: peripheral blood. The receptor set was obtained from a man in his 70s with acute or convalescent COVID-19.

The CDR3 DNA reads as TGTGCCAGCAGCGAAGTGGGGAGGGGTAATTCACCCCTCCACTTT. Amino acids: CASSEVGRGNSPLHF. The rearrangement uses TRBV9 and TRBJ1-6, with a weak D call TRBD1 (5 bases). The V end was cut by 3 bases, the J end by 6 bases, with 13 bases between. The CDR3 has 15 residues. The germline CDR1 and CDR2 sequences are SGDLS and YYNGEE.

This rearrangement joins TRBV5-1 to TRBJ2-1, with D perhaps TRBD1 (5 bases). V gave up 2 bases and J gave up 8 bases, with 14 bases separating them. The CDR3 runs 14 residues. CDR1 and CDR2 from the germline V gene are SGHRS and YFSETQ. Written as DNA, the CDR3 is TGCGCCAGCAGCTTAAATCCTCAGGGCGATGAGCAGTTCTTC. As protein: CASSLNPQGDEQFF.

This clone was recorded once. The chain combines TRBV7-8 with TRBJ2-1; D perhaps matches TRBD2 (5 bases). Germline CDR1 and CDR2: SGHVS and FQNEAQ. This CDR3 spans 16 amino acids. V lost 1 base, J lost 4 bases, and 14 bases lay in between. CDR3 residues: CASSLGRTPGYNEQFF. CDR3 coding DNA: TGTGCCAGCAGCTTAGGGAGGACCCCAGGTTACAATGAGCAGTTCTTC. The whole variable domain, remainder taken from reference TRBV7-8 and TRBJ2-1, is GAGVSQSPRYKVAKRGQDVALRCDPISGHVSLFWYQQALGQGPEFLTYFQNEAQLDKSGLPSDRFFAERPEGSVSTLKIQRTQQEDSAVYLCASSLGRTPGYNEQFFGPGTRLTVL.

This clone has only a few counts. This chain joins TRBV28 and TRBJ1-1, with a possible D match to TRBD1 (5 bases). Trimming took 3 bases from V and 6 from J, leaving 11 bases between them. This CDR3 is built from 13 residues. The germline V gene encodes CDR1 MDHEN and CDR2 SYDVKM. CDR3 DNA: TGTGCCAGCAGTTTTGTAGGGGTCCCTGAAGCTTTCTTT. It translates to CASSFVGVPEAFF.

The gene calls are TRBV7-3 and TRBJ1-3; TRBD1 is a possible D gene (5 bases). Germline V gives CDR1 SGHTA, CDR2 FQGTGA. This CDR3 has 16 residues. Trimming took 5 bases from V and 2 from J, leaving 16 bases between them. CDR3 loop: CASSQGPLGPGNTIYF. CDR3 coding DNA: TGTGCCAGCAGCCAGGGCCCGTTGGGCCCTGGAAACACCATATATTTT.

The V and J genes are TRBV6-5 and TRBJ2-3; 9 bases are shared with TRBD1. CDR3 length equals 15 residues. Trimming at V came to 5 bases and at J to 3 bases, leaving 6 bases not matched to a gene. Germline V gene lookup returns CDR1 MNHEY and CDR2 SVGAGI. CDR3 sequence: CASSKGQGLTDTQYF. The DNA of the CDR3 is TGTGCCAGCAGTAAGGGACAGGGCCTAACAGATACGCAGTATTTT.

The rearrangement joins TRBV7-9 to TRBJ2-3, with TRBD2 as a possible D gene (7 bases). Trimming shortened V by 5 bases and J by 3 bases, and 15 bases separated the two germline ends. The CDR3 length is 15 residues. In germline, CDR1 is SEHNR, CDR2 FQNEAQ (reference sequence). CDR3 in amino acids: CASSRWGGGTDTQYF. In nucleotides, the CDR3 is TGTGCCAGCAGCCGATGGGGGGGCGGGACAGATACGCAGTATTTT.

The chain combines TRBV3-1 (or the pseudogene TRBV3-2) with TRBJ2-2, with D possibly TRBD1 on 5 matching bases. This CDR3 spans 16 amino acids. Germline CDR1 and CDR2: LGHDT and YNNKEL (reference sequence). V was clipped by 0 bases and J by 3 bases, with 11 bases between them. DNA of the CDR3: TGTGCCAGCAGCCAAGATTGGGGCCCTTACACCGGGGAGCTGTTTTTT. Amino acid sequence: CASSQDWGPYTGELFF.

The chain is built from TRBV28 and TRBJ1-5, with TRBD1 matching 7 bases. Germline values: CDR1 MDHEN, CDR2 SYDVKM. V shed 6 bases, J shed 2 bases, and the junction held 10 bases outside the gene matches. The CDR3 runs to 16 residues. The CDR3 loop is CASSLNRGWGNQPQHF. The CDR3 region has the DNA TGTGCCAGCAGCCTCAACAGGGGTTGGGGCAATCAGCCCCAGCATTTT.

This sequence joins TRBV4-1 and TRBJ2-7; TRBD1 agrees at 9 bases. Germline values: CDR1 MGHRA, CDR2 YSYEKL. Trimming removed 1 base from V and 5 bases from J; junction bases left unmatched: 6. The CDR3 is 15 residues long. CDR3 in amino acids: CASSQGWDRVHEQYF. The DNA of the CDR3 is TGCGCCAGCAGCCAAGGTTGGGACAGGGTCCACGAGCAGTACTTC.

As for this clone: Relative to the germline gene, one junction end is altered; a read error may explain this. The rearrangement joins TRBV7-8 to TRBJ2-1; 9 bases fit TRBD2. Germline-derived CDR1 and CDR2 are SGHVS and FQNEAQ. The CDR3 totals 15 residues. The CDR3 sequence: CASSLAGATYNEQFF. As DNA, the CDR3 is TGTGCCAGCAGTTTAGCGGGAGCTACCTACAATGAGCAGTTCTTC.

V and J are TRBV28 and TRBJ2-2; 12 bases match TRBD1. This CDR3 is built from 16 residues. Losses at the gene ends were 6 bases for V and 6 bases for J; bases not matched to a gene: 8. Germline values: CDR1 MDHEN, CDR2 SYDVKM. CDR3 in amino acids: CASRTSGTGGSGELFF. The CDR3 DNA sequence: TGTGCCAGCAGGACCTCCGGGACAGGGGGCTCCGGGGAGCTGTTTTTT.

The chain couples TRBV28 to TRBJ1-2, with 8 bases fitting TRBD1. The germline V gene encodes CDR1 MDHEN and CDR2 SYDVKM. V gave up 6 bases and J gave up 7 bases; unmatched junction bases: 7. This CDR3 is 13 amino acids long. The CDR3 sequence is CASSRGQGGGYTF. CDR3 bases: TGTGCCAGCAGCCGCGGACAGGGAGGTGGCTACACCTTC.

The rearrangement joins TRBV21-1 to TRBJ2-2; the D segment call TRBD2 is taken from the table without a DNA check. TRBV21-1 is reported as a pseudogene. The CDR3 has 17 residues. DNA of the CDR3: TGTGCCAGCAGCAAAGAGGGTGGGGAGTTGAACACCGGGGAGCTGTTTTTT. It translates to CASSKEGGELNTGELFF.

V is TRBV7-3 and J is TRBJ2-1; D gene ambiguous. CDR1 SGHTA and CDR2 FQGTGA come from the germline V gene. The CDR3 is 13 amino acids. V was pared by 0 bases and J by 9 bases, with 9 bases between. The CDR3 DNA reads TGTGCCAGCAGCTTAACGTTTAGTTCTGAGCAGTTCTTC. Protein product: CASSLTFSSEQFF. Full variable domain (remainder filled in from reference TRBV7-3 and TRBJ2-1): GAGVSQTPSNKVTEKGKYVELRCDPISGHTALYWYRQSLGQGPEFLIYFQGTGAADDSGLPNDRFFAVRPEGSVSTLKIQRTERGDSAVYLCASSLTFSSEQFFGPGTRLTVL.

This chain uses TRBV6-5 with TRBJ1-1; 7 positions agree with TRBD1. V lost 8 bases and J lost 2; bases outside the gene matches: 11. The CDR3 is made up of 15 amino acids. Germline CDR1 MNHEY, CDR2 SVGAGI. CDR3 DNA: TGTGCCAGCGAACCCTGGATAGGGGGCAACACTGAAGCTTTCTTT. This gives the protein CASEPWIGGNTEAFF.

The V and J genes are TRBV3-1 (or the pseudogene TRBV3-2) and TRBJ1-1; a possible D gene is TRBD1 (5 bases). This CDR3 region has 15 residues. CDR1 is LGHDT and CDR2 is YNNKEL in the germline V gene (reference sequence). Trimming took off 7 bases at V and 5 bases at J, with 20 bases between the two ends. The CDR3 bases are TGTGCCAGCACCCCGTCGGGGAATCGGGGGACTGAAGCTTTCTTT. It yields the protein CASTPSGNRGTEAFF.

The rearrangement links TRBV14 to TRBJ1-2; 8 bases map to TRBD1. Germline lookup yields CDR1 SGHDN and CDR2 FVKESK. With V trimmed by 0 bases and J by 5 bases, 11 bases remained unmatched. The CDR3 has 17 residues. The CDR3 DNA follows: TGTGCCAGCAGCCAAGATGGGACCGGGACAGGAAGTTATGGCTACACCTTC. Protein: CASSQDGTGTGSYGYTF. Variable domain in full (rest from reference TRBV14 and TRBJ1-2): EAGVTQFPSHSVIEKGQTVTLRCDPISGHDNLYWYRRVMGKEIKFLLHFVKESKQDESGMPNNRFLAERTGGTYSTLKVQPAELEDSGVYFCASSQDGTGTGSYGYTFGSGTRLTVV.

The chain employs TRBV28 and TRBJ2-7; 8 nucleotides align to TRBD1. Looked up from germline, CDR1 is MDHEN and CDR2 is SYDVKM. This CDR3 has 14 residues. The ends lost 6 bases at V and 4 bases at J; junction bases unmatched: 8. CDR3 protein: CASRGQGQNYEQYF. CDR3 sequence (DNA): TGTGCCAGCAGAGGACAGGGTCAGAATTACGAGCAGTACTTC.

V and J are TRBV28 and TRBJ1-3; no reliable D call. Trimming cost V 5 bases and J 4 bases, with 15 bases left between them. CDR3 length equals 15 residues. The germline V gene encodes CDR1 MDHEN and CDR2 SYDVKM. CDR3 sequence reads: CASSAIDTAGNTIYF. CDR3 bases: TGTGCCAGCAGTGCTATTGATACCGCAGGAAACACCATATATTTT.

Details on this clone: At the DNA level, this CDR3 is encoded by other sequences in the same sample as well. The chain combines TRBV2 with TRBJ2-1; 9 positions match TRBD2. Germline V gives CDR1 SNHLY, CDR2 FYNNEI. The V segment lost 2 bases and the J segment 4 bases; nucleotides outside the gene matches: 3. CDR3 length: 15 residues. The CDR3: CASSERLAGYNEQFF. In nucleotides, the CDR3 is TGTGCCAGCAGTGAACGGCTAGCGGGGTACAATGAGCAGTTCTTC.

There are a few counts of this clone. V and J are TRBV6-4 and TRBJ2-2; the match to TRBD2 covers 7 bases. The CDR3 spans 14 residues. Losses at the gene ends were 4 bases for V and 4 bases for J; bases not matched to a gene: 3. The germline V gene has CDR1 MRHNA and CDR2 SNTAGT. In DNA form, the CDR3 reads TGTGCCAGCAGTGCGGGAGGAACCACCGGGGAGCTGTTTTTT. The encoded protein is CASSAGGTTGELFF.

The V call is TRBV27, the J call TRBJ1-1, with D perhaps matching TRBD1 (5 bases). There are 13 residues in the CDR3. Germline V gene data show CDR1 as MNHEY and CDR2 as SMNVEV (reference sequence). V was cut by 6 bases and J by 6 bases, with 14 bases left in between. The CDR3 sequence is CASSVGRVSEAFF. The CDR3 bases are TGTGCCAGCAGCGTGGGCAGGGTCTCTGAAGCTTTCTTT.